Each of the 8 T cell receptor beta chains below was sequenced from the same sample in a study of control samples from healthy donors and cancer patients. TCRdb's copy holds only in-frame clones and misses some; the assay was immunoSEQ multiplex PCR. Among approximately 150,000 clones, around 90% were seen once, and the ten largest hold 2%. Sequencing used blood. These receptors originate from a woman in her thirties or forties in good health.

The rearrangement joins TRBV7-2 to TRBJ1-2; TRBD1 might be the D (5 bases). Germline CDR1 is SGHTA and CDR2 is FQGNSA. The ends were cut back, 5 bases at V and 1 base at J, with 14 bases in the middle. The CDR3 has 15 amino acids. CDR3 region: CASSKSRVLNYGYTF. Written as DNA, the CDR3 is TGTGCCAGCAGCAAGTCCAGGGTTCTTAACTATGGCTACACCTTC.

V and J are TRBV10-1 and TRBJ2-2; D is undetermined. The V and J ends lost 7 bases and 1 base respectively, with 7 bases between them. This CDR3 has 13 amino acids. Germline values: CDR1 WNHNN, CDR2 SYGVQD (reference sequence). CDR3 sequence reads: CASIRQNTGELFF. The CDR3 DNA reads TGCGCCAGCATCAGACAGAACACCGGGGAGCTGTTTTTT.

The chain joins TRBV27 to TRBJ1-3, with D perhaps TRBD1 (5 bases). The germline gives CDR1 MNHEY, CDR2 SMNVEV (reference sequence). V was cut by 6 bases and J by 0 bases, with 12 bases left in between. The CDR3 is made up of 15 amino acids. CDR3: CASRRGPSSGNTIYF. The DNA of the CDR3 is TGTGCCAGCAGGCGGGGCCCAAGCTCTGGAAACACCATATATTTT.

This rearrangement joins TRBV20-1 to TRBJ2-7; 10 nucleotides match TRBD1. V trimming: 3 bases; J trimming: 7 bases; junction bases outside the gene matches: 9. The germline gives CDR1 DFQATT, CDR2 SNEGSKA (reference sequence). The CDR3 has 14 amino acids. The CDR3 spells CSASPGTGAWEQYF. In DNA form, the CDR3 reads TGCAGTGCTAGTCCTGGGACAGGGGCGTGGGAGCAGTACTTC.

The V call is TRBV12-5, the J call TRBJ1-1; D remains unclear. In germline, CDR1 is LGHNT, CDR2 FRNRAP. The germline V and J ends were trimmed by 5 bases and 4 bases, with 17 bases remaining between them. The CDR3 spans 15 residues. This chain's CDR3 is CASGPSRGPGTEAFF. Written as DNA, the CDR3 is TGTGCTAGTGGTCCCTCCCGCGGCCCTGGCACTGAAGCTTTCTTT.

CDR3 sequence: CASSLEGQASYEQYF. DNA for the CDR3: TGTGCCAGCAGCTTAGAGGGACAGGCGTCCTACGAGCAGTACTTC. The chain employs TRBV7-9 and TRBJ2-7; 8 nucleotides line up with TRBD1. Trimming took 1 base from V and 1 from J; bases not matched to a gene: 3. Germline CDR1 SEHNR, CDR2 FQNEAQ (reference sequence). The CDR3 runs to 15 residues.

This clone was counted only a few times. The sample contains more than one DNA sequence encoding this CDR3. This sequence joins TRBV6-5 and TRBJ2-1; D ambiguous. Germline V gives CDR1 MNHEY, CDR2 SVGAGI. CDR3 size: 15 residues. Trimming took 6 bases from V and 0 from J, leaving 12 bases between them. The CDR3 sequence: CASRLGLSSYNEQFF. The CDR3 DNA sequence: TGTGCCAGCAGGCTTGGATTGAGCTCCTACAATGAGCAGTTCTTC.

The chain employs TRBV12-3 or TRBV12-4 and TRBJ2-5; D is uncertain. The CDR3 runs 12 residues. Trimming cost V 3 bases and J 4 bases, with 6 bases left between them. CDR3 nucleotides: TGTGCCAGCAGTTTCGTACGAGAGACCCAGTACTTC. As protein: CASSFVRETQYF.